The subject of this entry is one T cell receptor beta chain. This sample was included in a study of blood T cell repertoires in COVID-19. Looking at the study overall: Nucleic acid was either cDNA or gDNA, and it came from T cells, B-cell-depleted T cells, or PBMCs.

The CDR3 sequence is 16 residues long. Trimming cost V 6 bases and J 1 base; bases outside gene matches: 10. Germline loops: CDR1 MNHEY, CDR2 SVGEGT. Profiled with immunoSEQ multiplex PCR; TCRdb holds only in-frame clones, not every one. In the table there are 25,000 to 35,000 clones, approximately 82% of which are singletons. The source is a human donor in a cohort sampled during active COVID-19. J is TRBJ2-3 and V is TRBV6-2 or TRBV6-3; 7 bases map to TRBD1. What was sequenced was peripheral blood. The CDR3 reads CASSQRGGQGTDTQYF. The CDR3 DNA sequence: TGTGCCAGCAGCCAGAGGGGCGGACAGGGCACAGATACGCAGTATTTT.